Below are 24 T cell receptor beta chains sequenced from a single sample in a study of blood T cell repertoires in COVID-19. The data were produced by immunoSEQ multiplex PCR, yet TCRdb's version contains in-frame clones alone and is incomplete. The sample yields roughly 500,000 clones, approximately 90% seen once. The sequenced material came from PBMCs or T cells enriched from blood (not recorded which). The receptors originated from a woman in her thirties or forties who had recovered from COVID-19.

The gene calls are TRBV7-9 and TRBJ2-1, with 12 bases matching TRBD2. The CDR3 totals 19 residues. V was clipped by 2 bases and J by 1 base; unmatched bases: 9. In germline, CDR1 is SEHNR, CDR2 FQNEAQ (reference sequence). The CDR3, as DNA: TGTGCCAGCAGCTTAACTGGACTAGCGGGAATTGGGTCCTACAATGAGCAGTTCTTC. Its protein product is CASSLTGLAGIGSYNEQFF. The whole variable domain, filled in from reference TRBV7-9 and TRBJ2-1, reads DTGVSQNPRHKITKRGQNVTFRCDPISEHNRLYWYRQTLGQGPEFLTYFQNEAQLEKSRLLSDRFSAERPKGSFSTLEIQRTEQGDSAMYLCASSLTGLAGIGSYNEQFFGPGTRLTVL.

This chain joins TRBV5-4 and TRBJ2-3; D may be TRBD1 (5 bases). Trimming stripped 4 bases from V and 9 bases from J, with 15 bases between. This CDR3 comprises 13 residues. The germline V gene encodes CDR1 SGHNT and CDR2 YYREEE (reference sequence). The CDR3 DNA sequence: TGTGCCAGCAGCACCGTACAGGACATAACGCAGTATTTT. It specifies CASSTVQDITQYF.

The V call is TRBV14, the J call TRBJ1-2, with 10 bases lining up with TRBD1. The J segment lost 8 bases and the V segment lost 10 bases, leaving 16 bases of the junction unmatched. The germline CDR1 and CDR2 sequences are SGHDN and FVKESK. There are 15 residues in the CDR3. DNA for the CDR3: TGTGCCAATCACCGGGACAGGGGACTCTCGGGGGGCTACACCTTC. Translated, it gives CANHRDRGLSGGYTF.

The chain carries TRBV7-2 and TRBJ1-6; tentative D call: TRBD1 (6 bases). The CDR3 extends over 18 amino acids. Trimming stripped 6 bases from V and 7 bases from J, with 25 bases between. The germline V gene encodes CDR1 SGHTA and CDR2 FQGNSA. CDR3 protein: CASSRSLLGRGLNSPLHF. CDR3 bases: TGTGCCAGCAGTCGATCCCTTCTAGGCAGGGGCCTCAATTCACCCCTCCACTTT. The whole variable domain, filled in from reference TRBV7-2 and TRBJ1-6, reads GAGVSQSPSNKVTEKGKDVELRCDPISGHTALYWYRQSLGQGLEFLIYFQGNSAPDKSGLPSDRFSAERTGGSVSTLTIQRTQQEDSAVYLCASSRSLLGRGLNSPLHFGNGTRLTVT.

V gene TRBV3-1 (or the pseudogene TRBV3-2) combines with J gene TRBJ2-1; possible D gene TRBD2, 7 bases. V shed 4 bases and J shed 7 bases, with 14 bases lying between them. Germline values: CDR1 LGHDT, CDR2 YNNKEL (reference sequence). CDR3 length: 14 amino acids. CDR3 loop: CASSPAGAGNEQFF. DNA of the CDR3: TGTGCCAGCAGCCCTGCGGGGGCGGGAAATGAGCAGTTCTTC.

The V gene is TRBV14, the J gene TRBJ2-7, with 7 bases that match TRBD1. This CDR3 contains 13 residues. V lost 6 bases and J lost 3; bases outside the gene matches: 5. CDR1 is SGHDN, CDR2 FVKESK, per germline. The CDR3 coding sequence is TGTGCCAGCAGTCCCGACAGGGTCTACGAGCAGTACTTC. This gives the protein CASSPDRVYEQYF.

This rearrangement joins TRBV10-2 to TRBJ1-5, with TRBD1 as a possible D gene (5 bases). Germline V CDR1 and CDR2: WSHSY, SAAADI. Between the trimmed V and J ends, which lost 0 bases and 2 bases, there was a span of 17 bases. There are 18 residues in the CDR3. The CDR3 loop reads CASSESVLGRGGNQPQHF. CDR3 DNA sequence: TGCGCCAGCAGTGAGTCGGTTTTGGGGCGAGGCGGCAATCAGCCCCAGCATTTT.

V usage is TRBV6-2 or TRBV6-3 and J usage is TRBJ1-5; D is perhaps TRBD1 (5 bases). V was cut by 0 bases and J by 0 bases, with 15 bases left in between. Germline CDR1 reads MNHEY; CDR2 reads SVGEGT. The CDR3 length is 18 residues. CDR3 bases: TGTGCCAGCAGTTACTCCCAAGGGGTCACCCATAGCAATCAGCCCCAGCATTTT. It specifies CASSYSQGVTHSNQPQHF.

V usage is TRBV7-2 and J usage is TRBJ1-2; 7 positions match TRBD1. Germline CDR1 and CDR2: SGHTA and FQGNSA. The CDR3 loop spans 15 amino acids. After removal of 0 bases from V and 2 bases from J, the junction contained 3 bases not matched to a gene. CDR3 residues: CASSLAGGQNYGYTF. CDR3 sequence (DNA): TGTGCCAGCAGCTTAGCGGGGGGACAGAACTATGGCTACACCTTC.

The rearrangement links TRBV9 to TRBJ1-3; no firm D call. Trimming removed 4 bases from V and 0 bases from J, with 11 bases in between. Germline-derived CDR1 and CDR2 are SGDLS and YYNGEE. The CDR3 totals 15 residues. CDR3 sequence reads: CASSPDNDSGNTIYF. The CDR3 region has the DNA TGTGCCAGCAGCCCTGACAACGACTCTGGAAACACCATATATTTT.

J is TRBJ2-7 and V is TRBV7-9, with D unresolved. The length of the CDR3 is 13 residues. Trimming left V 1 base short and J 6 bases short, with 10 bases between. Germline V lookup: CDR1 SEHNR, CDR2 FQNEAQ (reference sequence). CDR3 DNA sequence: TGTGCCAGCAGCTTAGTGCCAGAATCCGAGCAGTACTTC. It codes for CASSLVPESEQYF.

The rearrangement links TRBV5-1 to TRBJ1-1; a weak D match, TRBD1 (5 bases). Germline V CDR1 and CDR2: SGHRS, YFSETQ. Trimming left V 5 bases short and J 3 bases short, with 11 bases between. The CDR3 sequence is 13 residues long. The CDR3 loop reads CASRTDIYTEAFF. The CDR3 DNA reads TGCGCCAGCAGGACGGACATATACACTGAAGCTTTCTTT.

The CDR3 region is CASSLRTGPYNEQFF. CDR3 coding DNA: TGTGCCAGCAGCTTAAGGACAGGGCCCTACAATGAGCAGTTCTTC. The V gene is TRBV7-6, the J gene TRBJ2-1; 8 bases line up with TRBD1. V shed 2 bases and J 2 bases; nucleotides not matched to a gene: 2. Germline V lookup: CDR1 SGHVS, CDR2 FNYEAQ. This CDR3 is 15 amino acids long. The whole variable domain, filled in from reference TRBV7-6 and TRBJ2-1, reads GAGVSQSPRYKVTKRGQDVALRCDPISGHVSLYWYRQALGQGPEFLTYFNYEAQQDKSGLPNDRFSAERPEGSISTLTIQRTEQRDSAMYRCASSLRTGPYNEQFFGPGTRLTVL.

The V gene is TRBV7-9, the J gene TRBJ2-2; 7 nucleotides match TRBD1. This CDR3 spans 16 amino acids. V was pared by 2 bases and J by 5 bases, with 8 bases of the junction left unmatched. Germline V gene data show CDR1 as SEHNR and CDR2 as FQNEAQ (reference sequence). CDR3 sequence reads: CASSLLGTAGTGELFF. As DNA, the CDR3 is TGTGCCAGCAGCTTACTAGGGACAGCCGGGACCGGGGAGCTGTTTTTT.

This chain joins TRBV19 and TRBJ1-1; D unresolved. The length of the CDR3 is 14 residues. V was clipped by 3 bases and J by 2 bases, with 10 bases between them. Germline CDR1 and CDR2: LNHDA and SQIVND (reference sequence). In nucleotides, the CDR3 is TGTGCCAGTAGTATTTCTCCAGGAAACACTGAAGCTTTCTTT. It codes for CASSISPGNTEAFF.

V and J are TRBV24-1 and TRBJ1-2; D is uncertain. CDR1 and CDR2 (germline): KGHDR, SFDVKD. The V and J ends lost 1 base and 4 bases respectively, with 9 bases between them. The CDR3 totals 14 residues. The CDR3 DNA sequence: TGTGCCACCAGTGATTTAGAGGGTGGCTATGGCTACACCTTC. Translation: CATSDLEGGYGYTF.

The gene calls are TRBV9 and TRBJ1-1; 8 bases fit TRBD1. The CDR3 runs 16 residues. Trimming cost V 4 bases and J 0 bases; bases outside gene matches: 8. Germline assignment: CDR1 SGDLS and CDR2 YYNGEE. The CDR3 is CASSLQTGAMNTEAFF. The DNA for the CDR3 is TGTGCCAGCAGCCTCCAGACAGGGGCCATGAACACTGAAGCTTTCTTT.

The rearrangement uses TRBV4-3 and TRBJ1-1; D remains ambiguous. This CDR3 is built from 13 residues. CDR1 LGHNA and CDR2 YSLEER come from the germline V gene. Trimming stripped 4 bases from V and 3 bases from J, with 9 bases between. CDR3 residues: CASSPRSDTEAFF. The DNA for the CDR3 is TGCGCCAGCAGCCCCCGGAGTGACACTGAAGCTTTCTTT.

V gene TRBV7-2 combines with J gene TRBJ1-2; TRBD1 matches at 7 bases. The junction had 10 bases not matched to a gene; V was cut back by 5 bases and J by 4 bases. CDR3 length: 15 residues. Germline V CDR1 and CDR2: SGHTA, FQGNSA. As DNA, the CDR3 is TGTGCCAGCAGCCCCCGGACAGGCCCACCCTATGGCTACACCTTC. It is translated as CASSPRTGPPYGYTF.

J is TRBJ2-7 and V is TRBV5-6; 9 positions match TRBD1. Germline values: CDR1 SGHDT, CDR2 YYEEEE. V trimming: 4 bases; J trimming: 9 bases; junction bases outside the gene matches: 5. CDR3 length equals 12 residues. CDR3 in amino acids: CASSRGQGGQYF. The DNA for the CDR3 is TGTGCCAGCAGCCGGGGACAGGGTGGGCAGTACTTC.

The J gene is TRBJ2-7, the V gene TRBV4-1; D may be TRBD2 (5 bases). Per germline, CDR1 MGHRA and CDR2 YSYEKL. CDR3 length: 14 amino acids. V lost 1 base and J lost 2, with 9 bases in between. CDR3 region: CASSQGSGAYEQYF. The CDR3 DNA is TGCGCCAGCAGCCAAGGAAGCGGAGCCTACGAGCAGTACTTC.

This sequence joins TRBV4-3 and TRBJ1-3, with D uncertain. CDR3 length equals 17 residues. The germline V gene encodes CDR1 LGHNA and CDR2 YSLEER. Trimming pared 0 bases from V and 0 bases from J, leaving 12 bases between. The CDR3 loop reads CASSQDGRALSGNTIYF. DNA of the CDR3: TGCGCCAGCAGCCAAGATGGGCGGGCTCTCTCTGGAAACACCATATATTTT.

The chain couples TRBV5-1 to TRBJ2-3; the match to TRBD2 covers 8 bases. The CDR3 contains 15 residues. Per germline, CDR1 SGHRS and CDR2 YFSETQ. V was clipped by 0 bases and J by 6 bases; unmatched bases: 6. In DNA form, the CDR3 reads TGCGCCAGCAGCTTGGGAAGCGGGAGAGCTGATACGCAGTATTTT. It codes for CASSLGSGRADTQYF.

The rearrangement joins TRBV5-1 to TRBJ2-1, with D unresolved. The CDR3 consists of 13 residues. Germline CDR1 SGHRS, CDR2 YFSETQ. Trimming cost V 3 bases and J 3 bases, with 7 bases left between them. The CDR3 loop is CASSSSSYNEQFF. CDR3 bases: TGCGCCAGCAGCTCGTCTAGCTACAATGAGCAGTTCTTC.